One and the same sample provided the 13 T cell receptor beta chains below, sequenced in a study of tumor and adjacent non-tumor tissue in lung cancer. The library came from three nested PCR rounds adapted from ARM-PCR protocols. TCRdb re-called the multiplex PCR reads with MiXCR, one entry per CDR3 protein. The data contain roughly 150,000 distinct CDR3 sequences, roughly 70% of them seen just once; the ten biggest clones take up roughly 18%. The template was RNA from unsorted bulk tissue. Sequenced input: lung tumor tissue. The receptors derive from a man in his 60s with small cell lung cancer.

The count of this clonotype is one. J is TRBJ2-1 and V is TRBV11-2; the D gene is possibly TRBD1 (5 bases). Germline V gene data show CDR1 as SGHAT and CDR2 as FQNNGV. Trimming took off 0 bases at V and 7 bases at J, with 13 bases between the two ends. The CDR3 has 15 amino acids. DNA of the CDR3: TGTGCCAGCAGCTTAGACAGGGTGACCTGTAATGAGCAGTTCTTC. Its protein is CASSLDRVTCNEQFF.

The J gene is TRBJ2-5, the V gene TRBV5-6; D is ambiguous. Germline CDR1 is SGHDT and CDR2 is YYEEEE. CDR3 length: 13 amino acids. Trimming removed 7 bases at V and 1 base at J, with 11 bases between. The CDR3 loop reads CASVGSSQETQYF. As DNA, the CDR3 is TGTGCCAGCGTAGGCTCGAGCCAAGAGACCCAGTACTTC.

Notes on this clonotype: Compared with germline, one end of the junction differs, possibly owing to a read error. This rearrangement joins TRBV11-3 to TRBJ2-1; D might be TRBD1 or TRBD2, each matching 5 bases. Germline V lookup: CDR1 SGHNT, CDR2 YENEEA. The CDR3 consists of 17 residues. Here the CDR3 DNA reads TGTGCCAGTAGCGTCAGGCCAGGGAGAGGGATAAGCAATGAGCAGTCCTTC. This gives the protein CASSVRPGRGISNEQSF.

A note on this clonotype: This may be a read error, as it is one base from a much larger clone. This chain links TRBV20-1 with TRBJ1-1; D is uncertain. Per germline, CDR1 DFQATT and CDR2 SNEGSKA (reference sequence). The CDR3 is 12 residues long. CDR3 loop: CRANEMNTEAFF. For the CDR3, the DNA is TGCAGAGCAAATGAAATGAACACTGAAGCTTTCTTT.

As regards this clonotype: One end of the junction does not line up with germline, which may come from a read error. CDR3 sequence: CASSIWQKQEIQYF. CDR3 in DNA: TGTGCCAGCAGCATATGGCAGAAACAAGAGATCCAGTACTTC. The chain has TRBV11-1 and TRBJ2-5; D remains ambiguous. Germline V gene sequence: CDR1 SGHAT, CDR2 FQDESV (reference sequence). The CDR3 spans 14 residues.

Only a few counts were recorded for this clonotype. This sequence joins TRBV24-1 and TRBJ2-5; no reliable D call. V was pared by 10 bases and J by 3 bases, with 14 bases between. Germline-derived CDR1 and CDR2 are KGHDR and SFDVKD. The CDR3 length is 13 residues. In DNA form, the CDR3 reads TGTGCCACGGCGTGGGGAAATGAAGAGACCCAGTACTTC. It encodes CATAWGNEETQYF.

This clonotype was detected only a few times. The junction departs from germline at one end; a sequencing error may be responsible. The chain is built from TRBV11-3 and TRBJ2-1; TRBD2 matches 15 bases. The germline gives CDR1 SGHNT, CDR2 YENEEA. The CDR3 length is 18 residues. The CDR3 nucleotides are TGTGCCAGCAGCTTAGATGGGGTGGGACTAGCGGGAGGAGGTGAGCAGCTCTTC. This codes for CASSLDGVGLAGGGEQLF.

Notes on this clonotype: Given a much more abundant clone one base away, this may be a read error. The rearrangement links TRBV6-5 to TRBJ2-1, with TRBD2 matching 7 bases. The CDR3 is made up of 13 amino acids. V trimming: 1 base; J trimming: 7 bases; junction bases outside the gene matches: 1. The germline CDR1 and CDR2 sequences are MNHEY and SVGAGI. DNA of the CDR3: TGTGCCAGCAGTTACTTGGGGGGGAATGAGCAGTTCTTC. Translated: CASSYLGGNEQFF.

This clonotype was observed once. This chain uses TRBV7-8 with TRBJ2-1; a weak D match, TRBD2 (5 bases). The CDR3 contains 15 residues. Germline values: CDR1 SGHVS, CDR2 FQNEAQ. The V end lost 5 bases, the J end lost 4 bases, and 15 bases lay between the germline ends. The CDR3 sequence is CASSRGSWRYNEQFF. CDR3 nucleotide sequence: TGTGCCAGCAGCCGGGGTAGCTGGAGATACAATGAGCAGTTCTTC.

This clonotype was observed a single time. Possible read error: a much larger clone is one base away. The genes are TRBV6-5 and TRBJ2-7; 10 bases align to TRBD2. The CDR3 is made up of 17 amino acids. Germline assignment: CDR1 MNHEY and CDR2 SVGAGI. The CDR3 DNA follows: TGTGCCAGCAATTACACCTCCCCGCTAGCGGGGGCCTACGAGCAGTACTTC. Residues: CASNYTSPLAGAYEQYF.

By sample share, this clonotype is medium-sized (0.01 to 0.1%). CDR3 residues: CASSQVAPDQPQHF. The CDR3 DNA follows: TGCGCCAGCAGCCAAGTAGCCCCTGATCAGCCCCAGCATTTT. This chain uses TRBV4-1 with TRBJ1-5; no clear D gene. V was cut by 1 base and J by 5 bases, with 9 bases left in between. Germline V gene data show CDR1 as MGHRA and CDR2 as YSYEKL. This CDR3 has 14 residues.

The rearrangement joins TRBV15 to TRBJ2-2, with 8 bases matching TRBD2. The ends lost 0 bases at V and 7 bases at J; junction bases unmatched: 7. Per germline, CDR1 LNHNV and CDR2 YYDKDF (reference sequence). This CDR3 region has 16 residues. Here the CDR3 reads CATSRDRAGAGGELFF. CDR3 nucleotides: TGTGCCACCAGCAGAGATCGAGCGGGAGCTGGCGGGGAGCTGTTTTTT. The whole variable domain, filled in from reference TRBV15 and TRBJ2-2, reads DAMVIQNPRYQVTQFGKPVTLSCSQTLNHNVMYWYQQKSSQAPKLLFHYYDKDFNNEADTPDNFQSRRPNTSFCFLDIRSPGLGDTAMYLCATSRDRAGAGGELFFGEGSRLTVL.

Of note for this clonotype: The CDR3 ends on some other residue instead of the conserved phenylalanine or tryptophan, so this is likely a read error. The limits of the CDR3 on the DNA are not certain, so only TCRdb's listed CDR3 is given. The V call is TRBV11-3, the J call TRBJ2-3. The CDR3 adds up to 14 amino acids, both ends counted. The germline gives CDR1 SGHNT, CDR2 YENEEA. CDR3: CASSLVVNTDTRYL.